This TCR beta chain appears in the sequencing data of a study of early T cells in non-severe SARS-CoV-2 infection (dated by TCRdb to the early 2020s). Concerning the study at large: Because TCR sequencing was done on bulk RNA from unsorted whole blood, the alpha and beta chains could not be paired. Broader findings and caveats from the paper: Matching against VDJdb was skewed toward anti-spike CD8 responses, likely underestimated virus-specific expansions, and missed private and CD4 specificities.

The study was a case-control design nested within a healthcare worker cohort in London, UK, with weekly nasopharyngeal swab PCR tests and blood sampling. Between 23 and 31 March 2020, the week of the UK lockdown, healthcare workers were enrolled and then followed up weekly for as long as 16 weeks. Receptor libraries were prepared by 5' RACE. Data came from a NextSeq 500. In the TCR library protocol, unique molecular identifiers were attached to individual cDNA molecules to correct for PCR bias and sequencing error. Both TCR alpha and beta chains were sequenced, and tight co-correlation was observed between alpha and beta sequence abundances in each sample. In the original analysis: Decombinator V4 was used to perform V gene, J gene and CDR3 annotation of TCR sequences. TCRs were defined as expanded if a significant change between any two time points was detected under a Poisson model with p below 0.0001. TCR abundances were normalised to the total number of TCRs sequenced per sample and were expressed as counts per million. TRAV1-2 paired with TRAJ12, TRAJ20 or TRAJ33 defined MAIT TCRs, while TRAV10 paired with TRAJ18 defined iNKT TCRs. VDJdb, accessed 1 November 2021, was searched for CMV, EBV and SARS-CoV-2 annotated TCRs, excluding TCRs annotated for multiple antigens. The public sequencing data were trimmed at Q25 with fastp and processed into clonotypes with MiXCR by TCRdb, which kept only in-frame beta chains. Rows are unified per CDR3 protein, each entry keeping the most common DNA and genes. TCRdb assigned the V and J calls; the authors' analysis was not used. This sample holds 70,000 to 95,000 distinct CDR3 sequences; around 15% were observed only once. The ten largest clones take up about 0.59% of the sample.

A few counts support this clonotype. Which antigen it targets is not known. No much larger clone is present one base from it, and per-base qualities are unavailable. The CDR3 runs 13 amino acids, cysteine and phenylalanine included. The DNA shown is the 39-base CDR3, in frame from base 1. The junction shows trimming of 2 bases on V and 5 bases on J, plus 9 bases between the germline ends. CDR1 and CDR2 were assigned from the germline V gene as KGHSH and LQKENI. The chain joins TRBV18 to TRBJ2-5, and the D gene may be TRBD2, 6 bases matching. Sample: whole blood. The receptor was isolated from an adult who was a healthcare worker with PCR-confirmed SARS-CoV-2 infection or an uninfected control (not recorded which). The sequence in DNA is TGTGCCAGCTCACCAAACAGCGGGGAGACCCAGTACTTC. This yields the protein CASSPNSGETQYF.